Below, 15 T cell receptor beta chains from the same sample are listed, as sequenced in a study of cytotoxic CD8 clonotypes in ibrutinib-treated CLL (dated by TCRdb to about 2021). The time point label, read with the paper, signifies: less than 30 months on ibrutinib. The library was made by the immunoSEQ multiplex PCR assay. This is the immuneACCESS table as TCRdb keeps it, with only in-frame sequences that have V and J called. A part of the clones is gone; compared with another copy, unresolved V genes explain less than half, and the rest is unexplained. This sample lists fewer than 150,000 clones; around 84% were detected once. About 3.3% of the sample lies in the top ten. This specimen consisted of PBMCs, obtained after 24 months of ibrutinib treatment. The source is a human donor with chronic lymphocytic leukemia.

V usage is TRBV5-5 and J usage is TRBJ1-4; no reliable D call. The germline V and J ends were trimmed by 5 bases and 0 bases, with 11 bases remaining between them. The CDR3 covers 15 residues. Germline V gives CDR1 SGHKS, CDR2 YYEKEE (reference sequence). The DNA for the CDR3 is TGTGCCAGCAGTCGGTCGAGTGCAACTAATGAAAAACTGTTTTTT. Its protein is CASSRSSATNEKLFF.

Turning to this clone: An end of the junction differs from the germline gene, which may be a read error. The chain carries TRBV9 and TRBJ1-2; D is uncertain. Germline assignment: CDR1 SGDLS and CDR2 YYNGEE. CDR3 length: 14 amino acids. The CDR3 nucleotides are TGTGCCAGCAGCGGCGGTCTCGGGAACTCTGGCTACACCTTC. Translation gives CASSGGLGNSGYTF.

This chain connects TRBV7-7 to TRBJ2-6, with no clear D. Germline V CDR1 and CDR2: SSHAT, FNYEAQ (reference sequence). V was shortened by 6 bases and J by 0 bases, with 9 bases between the two germline ends. The CDR3 length is 15 residues. CDR3 sequence (DNA): TGTGCCAGCAGTCCCTGGTCCTCTGGGGCCAACGTCCTGACTTTC. Amino acid sequence: CASSPWSSGANVLTF.

In this sample, this clone turned up once. This chain joins TRBV28 and TRBJ2-1; 9 positions agree with TRBD2. Per the germline V gene, CDR1 is MDHEN and CDR2 is SYDVKM. The trim removed 7 bases at V and 5 bases at J, leaving 18 bases unmatched. CDR3 length equals 18 residues. The CDR3, as DNA: TGTGCCAGCAAATCCCTCGGAGGGAGCGGGGGGCATAACAATGAGCAGTTCTTC. It is translated as CASKSLGGSGGHNNEQFF. Combining the CDR3 with reference TRBV28 and TRBJ2-1 gives the whole variable domain DVKVTQSSRYLVKRTGEKVFLECVQDMDHENMFWYRQDPGLGLRLIYFSYDVKMKEKGDIPEGYSVSREKKERFSLILESASTNQTSMYLCASKSLGGSGGHNNEQFFGPGTRLTVL.

The gene calls are TRBV28 and TRBJ2-5; the D gene could be TRBD1 or TRBD2 (5 bases each). Looked up from germline, CDR1 is MDHEN and CDR2 is SYDVKM. V dropped 1 base and J dropped 5 bases, with 20 bases sitting between them. The CDR3 runs to 17 residues. The CDR3 DNA sequence: TGTGCCAGCAGTTTATCCTATACGGGACGGAGGACGGAGACCCAGTACTTC. Protein: CASSLSYTGRRTETQYF.

This chain connects TRBV5-1 to TRBJ2-2; 7 bases line up with TRBD1. V gave up 5 bases and J gave up 3 bases; unmatched junction bases: 10. This CDR3 has 16 residues. Germline V gene lookup returns CDR1 SGHRS and CDR2 YFSETQ. The CDR3 region has the DNA TGCGCCAGCAGACAAGTCTACAGGGGCCACACCGGGGAGCTGTTTTTT. Its translation: CASRQVYRGHTGELFF.

The chain combines TRBV6-6 with TRBJ1-3, with unresolved D. Germline V lookup: CDR1 MNHNY, CDR2 SVGAGI (reference sequence). The CDR3 has 14 residues. The CDR3 DNA reads as TGTGCTACATACCCAAGCGGAGCTGGAAACACCATATATTTT. This sequence encodes CATYPSGAGNTIYF.

Only a few counts were recorded for this clone. The chain joins TRBV10-2 to TRBJ1-2; D unclear. CDR1 and CDR2 (germline): WSHSY, SAAADI. There are 12 residues in the CDR3. The V end was cut by 5 bases, the J end by 6 bases, with 10 bases between. The CDR3 loop is CASSSHQDGYTF. The CDR3 DNA reads as TGCGCCAGCAGTTCCCACCAGGATGGCTACACCTTC.

This sequence joins TRBV2 and TRBJ2-5; TRBD2 agrees at 11 bases. Germline values: CDR1 SNHLY, CDR2 FYNNEI. The CDR3 loop spans 14 amino acids. Trimming cost V 6 bases and J 2 bases; bases outside gene matches: 2. This chain's CDR3 is CASRRTSGQETQYF. As DNA, the CDR3 is TGTGCCAGCAGGAGGACTAGCGGGCAAGAGACCCAGTACTTC.

This chain connects TRBV6-1 to TRBJ1-1; maybe TRBD1 (5 bases). Between the trimmed V and J ends, which lost 7 bases and 11 bases, there was a span of 17 bases. Germline CDR1 reads MNHNS; CDR2 reads SASEGT. This CDR3 spans 12 amino acids. The CDR3 loop is CASIRKGLGAFF. CDR3 DNA: TGTGCCAGCATTAGGAAGGGGCTGGGGGCTTTCTTT.

The CDR3 DNA sequence: TGTGCCAGCAGTGTCTATAGTACAGGGGTAGCTTTCTTT. It encodes CASSVYSTGVAFF. The chain links TRBV2 to TRBJ1-1, with 7 bases aligning to TRBD1. The germline V gene has CDR1 SNHLY and CDR2 FYNNEI. Trimming took 4 bases from V and 10 from J; bases not matched to a gene: 9. This CDR3 comprises 13 residues.

This chain connects TRBV9 to TRBJ1-4; 7 bases are a match to TRBD1. The CDR3 has 15 residues. Germline V gives CDR1 SGDLS, CDR2 YYNGEE. The trim removed 0 bases at V and 4 bases at J, leaving 3 bases unmatched. The CDR3 sequence is CASSVGTGVNEKLFF. CDR3 nucleotide sequence: TGTGCCAGCAGCGTAGGGACAGGAGTTAATGAAAAACTGTTTTTT.

The chain links TRBV27 to TRBJ2-2; D tentatively fits TRBD1 or TRBD2 (7 bases each). The CDR3 loop spans 15 amino acids. Germline loops: CDR1 MNHEY, CDR2 SMNVEV (reference sequence). The V gene lost 6 bases and the J gene lost 4 bases, with 15 bases spanning the gap. CDR3 sequence (DNA): TGTGCCAGCAGACGACAGGGAGGGGCCACCGGGGAGCTGTTTTTT. Translation: CASRRQGGATGELFF.

The genes are TRBV15 and TRBJ2-1; D unresolved. Looked up from germline, CDR1 is LNHNV and CDR2 is YYDKDF (reference sequence). Trimming cost V 3 bases and J 3 bases, with 6 bases left between them. The CDR3 consists of 13 residues. CDR3 region: CATSSRSYNEQFF. The CDR3 DNA reads as TGTGCCACCAGCAGCAGGAGCTACAATGAGCAGTTCTTC.

The chain has TRBV5-4 and TRBJ2-5, with 11 bases aligning to TRBD2. The ends lost 3 bases at V and 5 bases at J; junction bases unmatched: 12. Per the germline V gene, CDR1 is SGHNT and CDR2 is YYREEE (reference sequence). This CDR3 is 17 amino acids long. CDR3 amino acids: CASSSVISGGAGETQYF. CDR3 coding DNA: TGTGCCAGCAGCTCAGTGATTAGCGGGGGGGCCGGGGAGACCCAGTACTTC.